A single sample is the source of the 14 T cell receptor beta chains below, sequenced in a study of cytomegalovirus exposure and HLA in healthy donors. The PCR had 60 Vbeta and 13 Jbeta primers. Measured with immunoSEQ multiplex PCR; TCRdb has only the in-frame clones, and not every one. The table lists roughly 140,000 clones, roughly 80% of them singletons. Sequencing input: PBMCs. Receptors originate from a man in his forties in good health and CMV-seropositive.

The chain carries TRBV2 and TRBJ1-2; 8 bases map to TRBD1. This CDR3 has 14 amino acids. Per the germline V gene, CDR1 is SNHLY and CDR2 is FYNNEI. V lost 8 bases and J lost 5; bases outside the gene matches: 10. The CDR3 DNA reads as TGTGCCAGCCACCCGACAGGGGCCACTTATGGCTACACCTTC. This translates into CASHPTGATYGYTF. Variable domain in full (rest from reference TRBV2 and TRBJ1-2): EPEVTQTPSHQVTQMGQEVILRCVPISNHLYFYWYRQILGQKVEFLVSFYNNEISEKSEIFDDQFSVERPDGSNFTLKIRSTKLEDSAMYFCASHPTGATYGYTFGSGTRLTVV.

The V and J genes are TRBV7-9 and TRBJ1-2; 7 positions agree with TRBD1. Germline CDR1 is SEHNR and CDR2 is FQNEAQ (reference sequence). The CDR3 covers 12 residues. With V trimmed by 1 base and J by 8 bases, 1 base remained unmatched. The CDR3 sequence is CASSLDRGGYTF. CDR3 DNA: TGTGCCAGCAGCTTAGACAGGGGCGGCTACACCTTC.

V is TRBV6-6 and J is TRBJ2-7; 8 bases agree with TRBD1. With V trimmed by 6 bases and J by 3 bases, 7 bases remained unmatched. The CDR3 is made up of 14 amino acids. CDR1 is MNHNY and CDR2 is SVGAGI in the germline V gene (reference sequence). The CDR3 DNA sequence: TGTGCCAGCAGCCCCGGGACAGGCATCTACGAGCAGTACTTC. This sequence encodes CASSPGTGIYEQYF.

The genes are TRBV6-5 and TRBJ1-1; D is unclear. The germline V gene encodes CDR1 MNHEY and CDR2 SVGAGI. With 1 base removed from V and 1 base from J, the gap between germline ends came to 7 bases. CDR3 length equals 14 residues. The CDR3 loop is CASSYYRENTEAFF. The CDR3 coding sequence is TGTGCCAGCAGTTACTACAGAGAGAACACTGAAGCTTTCTTT.

The rearrangement joins TRBV2 to TRBJ2-7, with no clear D. With 6 bases removed from V and 3 bases from J, the gap between germline ends came to 3 bases. The CDR3 is 10 residues long. Per the germline V gene, CDR1 is SNHLY and CDR2 is FYNNEI. CDR3 coding DNA: TGTGCCAGCAGCAACTACGAGCAGTACTTC. As protein: CASSNYEQYF.

The chain links TRBV7-2 to TRBJ2-5, with 8 bases identical to TRBD1. V gave up 5 bases and J gave up 1 base; unmatched junction bases: 9. Germline loops: CDR1 SGHTA, CDR2 FQGNSA. There are 16 residues in the CDR3. The CDR3 spells CASSPRGPGPQETQYF. CDR3 nucleotides: TGTGCCAGCAGCCCCAGGGGGCCGGGGCCCCAAGAGACCCAGTACTTC.

The rearrangement joins TRBV6-1 to TRBJ2-5; D call uncertain. Germline lookup yields CDR1 MNHNS and CDR2 SASEGT. V was clipped by 6 bases and J by 5 bases, with 7 bases between them. The CDR3 runs to 11 residues. The CDR3 sequence: CASRSFETQYF. The CDR3 DNA reads TGTGCCAGCAGGAGTTTTGAGACCCAGTACTTC.

The genes are TRBV30 and TRBJ2-7, with TRBD2 matching 9 bases. CDR1 and CDR2 from the germline V gene are GTSNPN and SVGIG (reference sequence). The CDR3 spans 15 residues. The trim removed 0 bases at V and 3 bases at J, leaving 6 bases unmatched. CDR3 loop: CAWSVRLAGYYEQYF. CDR3 nucleotides: TGTGCCTGGAGTGTACGTCTAGCGGGATACTACGAGCAGTACTTC.

The rearrangement uses TRBV18 and TRBJ1-6; 9 nucleotides align to TRBD1. This CDR3 is built from 19 residues. V was pared by 6 bases and J by 0 bases, with 12 bases of the junction left unmatched. Germline V gene sequence: CDR1 KGHSH, CDR2 LQKENI. CDR3 region: CASSLGTGSPSSYNSPLHF. The CDR3 DNA is TGTGCCAGCTCCCTCGGGACAGGGAGTCCGAGCTCCTATAATTCACCCCTCCACTTT.

On this clone: Within the sample, other DNA sequences also encode this same CDR3. V and J are TRBV27 and TRBJ1-5, with D possibly being TRBD1 (6 bases). The CDR3 is made up of 15 amino acids. Germline assignment: CDR1 MNHEY and CDR2 SMNVEV (reference sequence). V dropped 4 bases and J dropped 5 bases, with 15 bases sitting between them. As DNA, the CDR3 is TGTGCCAGCAGTTCCGGCCAGGGGCGATATCAGCCCCAGCATTTT. Protein sequence: CASSSGQGRYQPQHF.

This clone was seen a handful of times. The rearrangement joins TRBV5-6 to TRBJ1-1; weak D call: TRBD1 (6 bases). This CDR3 comprises 14 residues. V lost 2 bases and J 6 bases, leaving 14 bases between the germline ends. Germline-derived CDR1 and CDR2 are SGHDT and YYEEEE. The CDR3 DNA follows: TGTGCCAGCAGCTTACTACAGGGACATTCTGAAGCTTTCTTT. Amino acid sequence: CASSLLQGHSEAFF.

V gene TRBV27 combines with J gene TRBJ1-5; 9 nucleotides align to TRBD1. Germline CDR1 reads MNHEY; CDR2 reads SMNVEV (reference sequence). The CDR3 contains 15 residues. J gave up 4 bases and V 5 bases, and 6 bases lay outside the gene matches. The CDR3 sequence is CASSRDRGGNQPQHF. DNA of the CDR3: TGTGCCAGCAGTCGCGACAGGGGGGGGAATCAGCCCCAGCATTTT.

The chain combines TRBV2 with TRBJ1-5, with D possibly matching TRBD1 (6 bases). The CDR3 loop spans 15 amino acids. V was clipped by 1 base and J by 3 bases, with 10 bases between them. CDR1 SNHLY and CDR2 FYNNEI come from the germline V gene. DNA for the CDR3: TGTGCCAGCAGTGAAGTCAGGGGAGACAATCAGCCCCAGCATTTT. This gives the protein CASSEVRGDNQPQHF.

The chain links TRBV7-9 to TRBJ2-2, with TRBD1 matching 12 bases. CDR1 is SEHNR and CDR2 is FQNEAQ in the germline V gene (reference sequence). The CDR3 is 16 amino acids. Unmatched junction bases numbered 6, after V lost 3 bases and J lost 7 bases. CDR3 region: CASSFGDRGRIGELFF. The CDR3 DNA is TGTGCCAGCAGCTTTGGGGACAGGGGGCGAATCGGGGAGCTGTTTTTT.